Below, one TCR beta chain is given with its context. This clone came up once. The antigen it binds to is not known. No base-level quality is on record; no much larger clone is a single base apart. Thawed unstimulated PBMCs were stained for CD3, CD4 and CD8 and FACS-sorted into CD3+CD4+ and CD3+CD8+ populations. Randomization to immunosuppression withdrawal applied to every one of the 8 studied subjects. The Qiagen DNeasy Blood and Tissue Kit was used for isolation of genomic DNA. The entry originates in a study of T cell clones after liver transplantation (dated by TCRdb to about 2019). A note on the overall study: The samples were obtained from ITN030ST, a randomized trial that attempted immunosuppression withdrawal within 2 years after liver transplantation. Donor-reactive T cell clones were identified by TCRbeta sequencing after a pre-transplant mixed lymphocyte reaction and then tracked in post-transplant blood. Blood samples were collected pre-transplant, pre-randomization before withdrawal, and post-randomization after either full withdrawal or failed withdrawal. Third party-reactive TCRbeta sequences were also identified from pre-transplant MLRs to serve as an antigen-independent comparator for donor-reactive sequences. The study cohort included 8 liver transplant recipients, of whom 3 were classified as tolerant and 5 as non-tolerant. Until randomization at 12-24 months post-transplant, subjects were given standard immunosuppression, with no induction therapy. Tolerance was defined as complete withdrawal of immunosuppression for at least one year without a rise in liver enzymes beyond twice the upper limit of normal. Three of the eight recipients were HCV-positive; the others were transplanted for non-autoimmune, non-viral indications. Overall study outcomes, separate from this receptor: Once repertoire turnover was taken into account, donor-reactive detection showed a significant reduction for CD4 in 7 of 8 subjects and for CD8 in 8 of 8. The conclusions were preliminary, being limited by small, heterogeneous patient numbers and by non-standardized post-transplant time points. A significant post-transplant decrease in circulating donor-reactive CD4 TCRbeta sequences was observed in 5 of 8 subjects, irrespective of tolerance or HCV status. Low numbers of available donor cells limited the measurable donor-reactive repertoire in a couple of subjects. Because no allograft tissue specimens were available, donor-reactive T cells may have migrated into the graft instead of being deleted. Donor-reactive sequences declined more than third party-reactive ones, suggesting partial antigen-specific deletion unrelated to withdrawal success.

High-throughput TCRbeta CDR3 sequencing of frozen genomic DNA was performed by immunoSEQ, including PCR amplification, mapping, bias correction and internal controls. As for the authors' bioinformatics: Productive rearrangements were kept, and unique TCRbeta sequences were defined by CDR3 nucleotide sequence plus V and J gene. For classification of a sequence as donor-reactive, at least 5-fold expansion in CFSE-low cells relative to unstimulated pre-transplant cells and a frequency of at least 0.01% were required. To ensure at least 90% detection power, minimum frequency thresholds were set for each subject based on that subject's lowest-template unstimulated sample. Repertoire turnover was measured by Jensen-Shannon divergence between the top 1000 TCRbeta sequences post- and pre-transplant. Two-sided Fisher's exact tests were used to test for changes in the detection of donor-reactive sequences. Entries here come from immuneACCESS through TCRdb and include only in-frame sequences with V and J called. Some clones fail to appear in such tables; in the studies checked, an unresolved V gene covers under half of the shortfall, and the cause of the remainder is unknown. V, J and clone size reflect that table, while D and trimming were determined from the DNA. Here the sample has 25,000 to 35,000 clones; around 94% occur a single time. Of the sample, roughly 27% is held by the ten largest clones.

The sequenced sample was CD8+ T cells from blood, obtained 12 months after liver transplant. The receptor was derived from a human patient who received a liver transplant. In transplant recipients, some T cells may be of donor rather than host origin.

The CDR3 region has the sequence CASSSTSPYEQYF. The nucleotide sequence is TGTGCCAGCTCATCGACTTCCCCCTACGAGCAGTACTTC. In this chain, TRBV18 is recombined with TRBJ2-7; the D gene lacks a confident call. Relative to germline, V is 5 bases shorter and J is 2 bases shorter, with 10 bases between their ends. The cysteine opens and the phenylalanine closes a CDR3 of 13 amino acids. CDR3 DNA only is kept here, 39 bases in frame from base 1. From the germline V gene, CDR1 is KGHSH and CDR2 is LQKENI.